Shown below are 7 T cell receptor beta chains from a single sample sequenced in a study of cytomegalovirus exposure and HLA in healthy donors. The PCR made use of 60 Vbeta and 13 Jbeta primers. Produced via immunoSEQ multiplex PCR; TCRdb's table is partial and in-frame only. The sample contains under 110,000 clones, about 80% of which appear only once. What was sequenced was PBMCs. Receptor source: a man between 35 and 55 years old in good health and CMV-seronegative.

This sequence joins TRBV6-6 and TRBJ1-1, with 7 nucleotides matching TRBD1. This CDR3 comprises 14 residues. V shed 5 bases, J shed 2 bases, and the junction held 5 bases outside the gene matches. CDR1 is MNHNY, CDR2 SVGAGI, per germline (reference sequence). Here the CDR3 DNA reads TGTGCCAGCAGTCCACGACAGGGCAACACTGAAGCTTTCTTT. Amino acid sequence: CASSPRQGNTEAFF.

The genes are TRBV5-1 and TRBJ1-4, with D hard to call. Trimming took 1 base from V and 4 from J, leaving 8 bases between them. CDR1 SGHRS and CDR2 YFSETQ come from the germline V gene. This CDR3 contains 14 residues. CDR3 DNA: TGCGCCAGCAGCTTGACGGAGTTTAATGAAAAACTGTTTTTT. Its translation: CASSLTEFNEKLFF.

V and J are TRBV2 and TRBJ2-7, with a possible D match to TRBD2 (5 bases). In germline, CDR1 is SNHLY, CDR2 FYNNEI. This CDR3 is 13 amino acids long. V lost 2 bases to trimming and J lost 4 bases, with 9 bases between them. The chain's CDR3 is CASSERRRYEQYV. The CDR3, as DNA: TGTGCCAGCAGTGAAAGGAGGAGGTACGAGCAGTACGTC.

This clone was picked up one time. CDR3 sequence reads: CASRYGQGLTETQYF. The CDR3, as DNA: TGCGCCAGCAGATACGGACAGGGGTTGACAGAGACCCAGTACTTC. The V and J genes are TRBV5-1 and TRBJ2-5; 9 bases match TRBD1. There are 15 residues in the CDR3. The junction had 9 bases not matched to a gene; V was cut back by 5 bases and J by 4 bases. The germline CDR1 and CDR2 sequences are SGHRS and YFSETQ.

The chain combines TRBV9 with TRBJ1-5, with D uncertain. This CDR3 spans 14 amino acids. V was trimmed by 2 bases and J by 8 bases, leaving 14 bases between them. Looked up from germline, CDR1 is SGDLS and CDR2 is YYNGEE. In DNA form, the CDR3 reads TGTGCCAGCAGCGTTAGAGGGATCGGAGAGCCCCAGCATTTT. It yields the protein CASSVRGIGEPQHF.

The chain has TRBV19 and TRBJ1-1, with D possibly being TRBD1 (6 bases). Between the trimmed V and J ends, which lost 6 bases and 3 bases, there was a span of 14 bases. Germline values: CDR1 LNHDA, CDR2 SQIVND (reference sequence). The CDR3 spans 14 residues. The CDR3 nucleotides are TGTGCCAGTAGATACCAGGGGTTGGACACTGAAGCTTTCTTT. Protein: CASRYQGLDTEAFF. The complete variable domain, with remaining parts taken from reference TRBV19 and TRBJ1-1, reads DGGITQSPKYLFRKEGQNVTLSCEQNLNHDAMYWYRQDPGQGLRLIYYSQIVNDFQKGDIAEGYSVSREKKESFPLTVTSAQKNPTAFYLCASRYQGLDTEAFFGQGTRLTVV.

The J gene is TRBJ2-5, the V gene TRBV30; weak D call: TRBD2 (6 bases). The CDR3 extends over 14 amino acids. The germline V gene encodes CDR1 GTSNPN and CDR2 SVGIG (reference sequence). The V end lost 3 bases, the J end lost 1 base, and 12 bases lay between the germline ends. The CDR3 sequence: CAWRGAGRQETQYF. In nucleotides, the CDR3 is TGTGCCTGGAGGGGAGCGGGTCGCCAAGAGACCCAGTACTTC.